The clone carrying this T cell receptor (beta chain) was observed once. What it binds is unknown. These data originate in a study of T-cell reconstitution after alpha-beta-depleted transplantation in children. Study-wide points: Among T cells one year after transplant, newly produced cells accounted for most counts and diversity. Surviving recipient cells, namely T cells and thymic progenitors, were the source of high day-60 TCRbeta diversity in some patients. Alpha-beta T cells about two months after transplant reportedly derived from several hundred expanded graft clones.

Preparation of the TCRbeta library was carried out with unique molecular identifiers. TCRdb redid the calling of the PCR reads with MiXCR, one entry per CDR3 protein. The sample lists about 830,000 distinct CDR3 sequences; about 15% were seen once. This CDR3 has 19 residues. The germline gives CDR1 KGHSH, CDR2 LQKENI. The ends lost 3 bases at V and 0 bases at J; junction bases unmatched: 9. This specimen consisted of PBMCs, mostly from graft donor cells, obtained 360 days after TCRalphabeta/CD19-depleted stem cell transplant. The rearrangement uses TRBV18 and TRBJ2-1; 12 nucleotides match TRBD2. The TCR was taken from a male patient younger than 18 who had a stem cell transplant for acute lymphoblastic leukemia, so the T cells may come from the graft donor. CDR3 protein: CASSPLALTSGSSYNEQFF. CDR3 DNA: TGTGCCAGCTCACCCCTAGCCTTGACTAGCGGGAGCTCCTACAATGAGCAGTTCTTC.